Below, 28 T cell receptor beta chains from the same sample are listed, as sequenced in a study of blood T cells in healthy people across ages. The use of a sample-barcoded 5' primer and a J-beta primer mix characterized a second PCR of about 7 to 12 cycles. Via MiXCR, TCRdb re-called the 5' RACE reads, giving one row per CDR3 protein. Of about 810,000 distinct CDR3 sequences in the sample, 30% to 45% are singletons; the top ten hold over 10%. Sequencing input: blood. The receptors derive from a man younger than 35 in good health.

The chain has TRBV6-5 and TRBJ1-6, with unresolved D. With 6 bases removed from V and 7 bases from J, the gap between germline ends came to 13 bases. CDR1 is MNHEY, CDR2 SVGAGI, per germline. CDR3 length equals 14 residues. CDR3: CASSRPGPNSPLHF. CDR3 bases: TGTGCCAGCAGCCGCCCGGGCCCGAATTCACCCCTCCACTTT.

This clonotype appeared a few times. This chain connects TRBV7-2 to TRBJ1-6, with D tentatively TRBD1 (5 bases). The V gene lost 4 bases and the J gene lost 7 bases, with 11 bases spanning the gap. Germline V CDR1 and CDR2: SGHTA, FQGNSA. There are 14 residues in the CDR3. The CDR3 loop reads CASSSRERNSPLHF. CDR3 bases: TGTGCCAGCAGCTCCAGGGAGAGGAATTCACCCCTCCACTTT.

This clonotype was seen a single time. This chain joins TRBV18 and TRBJ2-2, with D tentatively TRBD1 or TRBD2 (6 bases each). Germline values: CDR1 KGHSH, CDR2 LQKENI. The CDR3 is made up of 16 amino acids. Trimming cost V 0 bases and J 5 bases, with 13 bases left between them. The CDR3 is CASSPPTRGGTGELFF. CDR3 DNA: TGTGCCAGCTCACCACCTACCAGGGGAGGAACCGGGGAGCTGTTTTTT.

Worth noting for this clonotype: One base away lies a much larger clone, so this may be a sequencing read error. This chain joins TRBV20-1 and TRBJ2-1; 13 bases align to TRBD2. The tail of the sequence fits TRBJ2-7 better, so the J call may be wrong. CDR1 is DFQATT, CDR2 SNEGSKA, per germline (reference sequence). The CDR3 runs 14 residues. The CDR3 loop reads CSAIGTSGDNEQYF. The CDR3 DNA reads TGCAGTGCTATAGGGACTAGCGGGGACAATGAGCAGTACTTC.

This chain joins TRBV27 and TRBJ1-2; D possibly corresponds to TRBD1 (5 bases). Between the trimmed V and J ends, which lost 7 bases and 4 bases, there was a span of 13 bases. This CDR3 is built from 13 residues. Germline CDR1 MNHEY, CDR2 SMNVEV (reference sequence). CDR3 bases: TGTGCCAGCAAACGACAGAGTTCCTATGGCTACACCTTC. Translating gives CASKRQSSYGYTF.

The genes are TRBV6-2 or TRBV6-3 and TRBJ1-2, with a tentative D call TRBD1 (6 bases). V dropped 7 bases and J dropped 2 bases, with 14 bases sitting between them. The CDR3 loop spans 14 amino acids. Germline loops: CDR1 MNHEY, CDR2 SVGEGT. In DNA, the CDR3 is TGTGCCAGCAACGTCGTGGGACAAAACTATGGCTACACCTTC. This codes for CASNVVGQNYGYTF.

This clonotype occurred a few times. The V call is TRBV5-1, the J call TRBJ2-7; tentative D call: TRBD1 (7 bases). Looked up from germline, CDR1 is SGHRS and CDR2 is YFSETQ. The CDR3 has 16 amino acids. V was clipped by 0 bases and J by 0 bases, with 13 bases between them. This chain's CDR3 is CASSLESQGGSYEQYF. In DNA form, the CDR3 reads TGCGCCAGCAGCTTGGAGAGCCAGGGGGGCTCCTACGAGCAGTACTTC. Together with reference TRBV5-1 and TRBJ2-7, the CDR3 gives the full variable domain: KAGVTQTPRYLIKTRGQQVTLSCSPISGHRSVSWYQQTPGQGLQFLFEYFSETQRNKGNFPGRFSGRQFSNSRSEMNVSTLELGDSALYLCASSLESQGGSYEQYFGPGTRLTVT.

The chain links TRBV10-3 to TRBJ2-2; D is tentatively TRBD1 or TRBD2 (5 bases each). Germline values: CDR1 ENHRY, CDR2 SYGVKD. This CDR3 comprises 14 residues. V gave up 5 bases and J gave up 8 bases, with 15 bases separating them. The CDR3 here is CAISSRDPGGELFF. In nucleotides, the CDR3 is TGTGCCATCAGTTCCCGGGACCCGGGTGGGGAGCTGTTTTTT.

This clonotype was recorded once. Possible read error: a much larger clone is one base away. This chain connects TRBV4-3 to TRBJ2-1; the D gene is possibly TRBD2 (5 bases). Germline values: CDR1 LGHNA, CDR2 YSLEER. CDR3 length equals 16 residues. Deletions cut 0 bases from V and 3 bases from J, with 12 bases between. CDR3 loop: CASSQEGSGFYNEQFF. CDR3 nucleotide sequence: TGCGCCAGCAGCCAAGAAGGGAGCGGTTTCTACAATGAGCAGTTCTTC.

This clonotype turned up a few times. The chain carries TRBV5-1 and TRBJ2-3, with 7 bases matching TRBD2. This CDR3 is built from 16 residues. J gave up 4 bases and V 0 bases, and 8 bases lay outside the gene matches. Germline CDR1 and CDR2: SGHRS and YFSETQ. CDR3 bases: TGCGCCAGCAGCTTGGCTCCGGGGGGAGAGGCAGATACGCAGTATTTT. Residues: CASSLAPGGEADTQYF.

In its sample, this clonotype was seen a few times. CDR3 protein: CASSLNGMNTEAFF. In nucleotides, the CDR3 is TGCGCCAGCAGCTTGAACGGAATGAACACTGAAGCTTTCTTT. The V gene is TRBV5-1, the J gene TRBJ1-1; D is unclear. CDR3 length: 14 residues. Trimming left V 1 base short and J 0 bases short, with 7 bases between. Germline-derived CDR1 and CDR2 are SGHRS and YFSETQ.

In its sample, this clonotype was seen a few times. This sequence joins TRBV7-2 and TRBJ1-1; perhaps TRBD1 as D (6 bases). The CDR3 is 13 amino acids. V was trimmed by 5 bases and J by 9 bases, leaving 16 bases between them. From germline, CDR1 is SGHTA and CDR2 FQGNSA. The CDR3 nucleotides are TGTGCCAGCAGCCCAACCCCGACAGGAAAAGCTTTCTTT. Its translation is CASSPTPTGKAFF.

For this clonotype: At one boundary the junction diverges from the germline segment, which might be a read error. This chain connects TRBV20-1 to TRBJ2-5; 7 positions match TRBD1. This CDR3 has 14 residues. CDR1 and CDR2 (germline): DFQATT, SNEGSKA (reference sequence). The CDR3 DNA reads TGCAGTGTTAGAAACTCGACAGGGCAAGAGACCCAGTACTTC. Translation: CSVRNSTGQETQYF.

This clonotype was counted ten times or more. The genes are TRBV12-3 or TRBV12-4 and TRBJ2-3; 10 bases line up with TRBD1. This CDR3 contains 14 residues. V shed 5 bases and J 5 bases; nucleotides not matched to a gene: 4. CDR3 amino acids: CASSMGQGLDTQYF. CDR3 coding DNA: TGTGCCAGCAGTATGGGACAGGGGTTAGATACGCAGTATTTT.

This clonotype was seen a few times. This rearrangement joins TRBV14 to TRBJ2-7, with D possibly TRBD2 on 5 matching bases. Near its end, the DNA agrees better with TRBJ2-5, so the J call may be wrong. The CDR3 runs to 15 residues. The germline V gene has CDR1 SGHDN and CDR2 FVKESK. The CDR3 DNA sequence: TGTGCCAGCAGCCCTTTCTTATCTACGGGGGAGACCCAGTACTTC. Translating gives CASSPFLSTGETQYF.

The rearrangement joins TRBV9 to TRBJ1-5; the D gene is possibly TRBD1 (6 bases). The CDR3 covers 15 residues. The germline gives CDR1 SGDLS, CDR2 YYNGEE. V lost 0 bases to trimming and J lost 3 bases, with 10 bases between them. The CDR3 region has the DNA TGTGCCAGCAGCGTAGGAGGGGGTGTCAATCAGCCCCAGCATTTT. Translation: CASSVGGGVNQPQHF.

Regarding this clonotype: A much larger clone is a single base away; this may be a read error. The chain has TRBV18 and TRBJ2-3; possible D gene TRBD2, 6 bases. This CDR3 comprises 17 residues. V lost 0 bases to trimming and J lost 2 bases, with 15 bases between them. The V gene's germline CDR1 is KGHSH and CDR2 LQKENI. The CDR3 coding sequence is TGTGCCAGCTCACCACCTAGGCAGGGAGGATTCACAGATACGCAGTATTTT. It translates to CASSPPRQGGFTDTQYF.

As for this clonotype: This clone may be a read error of a much larger clone one base away. This chain links TRBV4-3 with TRBJ2-5; D not certain. The J call is doubtful: the DNA matches TRBJ2-1 better. CDR1 and CDR2 (germline): LGHNA, YSLEER. CDR3 length: 14 residues. The CDR3 DNA reads TGCGCCAGCAGCCAAGATTCCGAGCAAGAGACCCAGTTCTTC. Residues: CASSQDSEQETQFF.

The table lists this clonotype with a few counts. This may stem from a read error, because a much larger clone lies one nucleotide away. The gene calls are TRBV7-2 and TRBJ2-3; 8 bases fit TRBD2. Germline V CDR1 and CDR2: SGHTA, FQGNSA. This CDR3 has 15 residues. Unmatched junction bases numbered 10, after V lost 4 bases and J lost 7 bases. The CDR3 sequence: CASSSGRAGVNTQYF. CDR3 DNA sequence: TGTGCCAGCAGCTCGGGACGAGCGGGGGTTAATACGCAGTATTTT.

The chain combines TRBV6-6 with TRBJ2-1; the match to TRBD1 covers 7 bases. Germline lookup yields CDR1 MNHNY and CDR2 SVGAGI (reference sequence). The CDR3 runs to 14 residues. The V segment lost 6 bases and the J segment 3 bases; nucleotides outside the gene matches: 5. CDR3 nucleotides: TGTGCCAGCAGAATCCGGGACAGCTACAATGAGCAGTTCTTC. Amino acids: CASRIRDSYNEQFF.

This clonotype was seen more than once but under ten times. This chain uses TRBV5-1 with TRBJ2-4; D gene unclear. The germline gives CDR1 SGHRS, CDR2 YFSETQ. The germline V and J ends were trimmed by 0 bases and 5 bases, with 15 bases remaining between them. This CDR3 is built from 16 residues. CDR3 sequence reads: CASSLAPVSSQNIQYF. The CDR3, as DNA: TGCGCCAGCAGCTTGGCCCCGGTCTCCTCCCAAAACATTCAGTACTTC.

There are many counts of this clonotype. One end of the junction varies from germline; a read error may be responsible. V and J are TRBV3-1 and TRBJ2-7; tentatively, D is TRBD2 (5 bases). Germline assignment: CDR1 LGHDT and CDR2 YNNKEL (reference sequence). CDR3 length: 11 residues. The CDR3 loop reads CASSLGVEQYF. In DNA form, the CDR3 reads TGCGCCAGCAGCTTGGGAGTCGAGCAGTACTTC.

This chain connects TRBV20-1 to TRBJ1-2, with D uncertain. The CDR3 spans 11 residues. Germline V gene lookup returns CDR1 DFQATT and CDR2 SNEGSKA (reference sequence). V was pared by 4 bases and J by 6 bases, with 9 bases between. The CDR3 loop is CSAIDNHGYTF. As DNA, the CDR3 is TGCAGTGCTATCGACAATCATGGCTACACCTTC.

A few counts support this clonotype. This chain uses TRBV28 with TRBJ2-1; D may be TRBD1 (6 bases). The CDR3 extends over 16 amino acids. Germline V CDR1 and CDR2: MDHEN, SYDVKM. The V end was cut by 6 bases, the J end by 0 bases, with 15 bases between. CDR3 residues: CASRRTDLSSYNEQFF. DNA of the CDR3: TGTGCCAGCAGGCGGACAGACTTGAGCTCCTACAATGAGCAGTTCTTC.

The chain is built from TRBV6-6 and TRBJ2-1; no definite D call. The ends were cut back, 6 bases at V and 9 bases at J, with 15 bases in the middle. CDR1 and CDR2 (germline): MNHNY, SVGAGI (reference sequence). The CDR3 runs 13 residues. The CDR3 is CASSPVRFSEQFF. As DNA, the CDR3 is TGTGCCAGCAGCCCCGTCCGGTTCAGTGAGCAGTTCTTC.

Many counts were recorded for this clonotype. The rearrangement joins TRBV5-1 to TRBJ1-2, with 7 bases that match TRBD1. The ends lost 4 bases at V and 8 bases at J; junction bases unmatched: 14. Per the germline V gene, CDR1 is SGHRS and CDR2 is YFSETQ. CDR3 length equals 15 residues. The CDR3 region has the DNA TGCGCCAGCAGCCCCTACTACGACAGGGACGGCGGCTACACCTTC. This sequence encodes CASSPYYDRDGGYTF.

The V and J genes are TRBV5-1 and TRBJ2-1, with 16 bases aligning to TRBD2. Trimming at V came to 6 bases and at J to 1 base, leaving 10 bases not matched to a gene. Germline V gives CDR1 SGHRS, CDR2 YFSETQ. The CDR3 is 19 residues long. The DNA of the CDR3 is TGCGCCAGCAAACCCCCCGGGACTAGCGGGGGGGGGTCCTACAATGAGCAGTTCTTC. Translation: CASKPPGTSGGGSYNEQFF.

This clonotype showed up many times. The V gene is TRBV20-1, the J gene TRBJ2-3; TRBD1 matches 7 bases. CDR3 length equals 16 residues. Trimming at V came to 0 bases and at J to 1 base, leaving 7 bases not matched to a gene. The germline V gene encodes CDR1 DFQATT and CDR2 SNEGSKA (reference sequence). The CDR3 sequence: CSARDLRQGGTDTQYF. Here the CDR3 DNA reads TGCAGTGCTAGAGATTTGAGACAGGGCGGCACAGATACGCAGTATTTT.